The sequence of this T cell receptor beta chain was determined in a study of T cell responses to AZD1222 COVID-19 vaccine. Study-wide points: Seropositive at baseline were only a handful of AZD1222 recipients.

Deletions cut 5 bases from V and 2 bases from J, with 6 bases between. CDR1 is SGHTA and CDR2 is FQGTGA in the germline V gene. The length of the CDR3 is 13 residues. In regard to this clone: The antigen is unknown.

Using immunoSEQ multiplex PCR, the repertoire was profiled, and TCRdb retains in-frame clones only, with some absent. The top ten hold 13% of the sample, which has about 94,000 clones, about 88% seen once. Sequenced material: peripheral blood, taken on day 0 of AZD1222 vaccination. The chain uses TRBV7-3 and TRBJ2-2; D is undetermined. This receptor was identified in an adult in good health. CDR3: CASSRDNTGELFF. The CDR3 DNA follows: TGTGCCAGCAGCCGAGACAACACCGGGGAGCTGTTTTTT.